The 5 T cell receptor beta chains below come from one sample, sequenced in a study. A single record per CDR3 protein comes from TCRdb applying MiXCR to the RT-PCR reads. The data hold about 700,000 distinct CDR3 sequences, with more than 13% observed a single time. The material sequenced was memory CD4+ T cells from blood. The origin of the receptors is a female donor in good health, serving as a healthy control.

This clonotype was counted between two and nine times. The CDR3 is CASSRLQEGISPLHF. CDR3 in DNA: TGTGCCAGCAGTAGACTACAGGAGGGCATTTCACCCCTCCACTTT. The V gene is TRBV6-5, the J gene TRBJ1-6; D is possibly TRBD1 (5 bases). Germline values: CDR1 MNHEY, CDR2 SVGAGI. The germline V and J ends were trimmed by 5 bases and 9 bases, with 17 bases remaining between them. The CDR3 spans 15 residues.

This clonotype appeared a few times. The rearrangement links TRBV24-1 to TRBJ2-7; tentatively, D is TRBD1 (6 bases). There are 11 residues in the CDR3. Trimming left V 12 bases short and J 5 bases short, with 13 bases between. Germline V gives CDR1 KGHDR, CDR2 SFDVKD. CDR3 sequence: CAPGTSDEQYF. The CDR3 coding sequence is TGTGCCCCGGGGACATCGGACGAGCAGTACTTC.

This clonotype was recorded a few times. In DNA form, the CDR3 reads TGTGCCAGCAGCGTAGCAGAACTATCTAATTCACCCCTCCACTTT. This sequence encodes CASSVAELSNSPLHF. The chain recombines TRBV9 with TRBJ1-6, with no clear D. Germline V lookup: CDR1 SGDLS, CDR2 YYNGEE. This CDR3 has 15 amino acids. V was trimmed by 0 bases and J by 6 bases, leaving 10 bases between them.

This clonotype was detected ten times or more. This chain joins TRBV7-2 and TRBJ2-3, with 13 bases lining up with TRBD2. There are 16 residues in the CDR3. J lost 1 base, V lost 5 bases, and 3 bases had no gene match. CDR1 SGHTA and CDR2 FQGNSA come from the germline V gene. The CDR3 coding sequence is TGTGCCAGCAGCCGGACTAGCGGGAGCGGCACAGATACGCAGTATTTT. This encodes CASSRTSGSGTDTQYF.

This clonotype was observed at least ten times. The CDR3 loop reads CASSQDLWLVNEQFF. The CDR3 bases are TGTGCCAGCAGCCAAGATCTTTGGCTAGTCAATGAGCAGTTCTTC. The V and J genes are TRBV4-2 and TRBJ2-1; D is unresolved. Between the trimmed V and J ends, which lost 0 bases and 6 bases, there was a span of 12 bases. Germline V gene sequence: CDR1 LGHNA, CDR2 YNFKEQ. CDR3 length: 15 amino acids.